This TCR beta chain was sequenced in a study of blood T cell repertoires in COVID-19. Study-wide background: Sites across the United States, Italy and Spain contributed samples from acute and convalescent COVID-19.

Germline V gene lookup returns CDR1 MNHNY and CDR2 SVGAGI (reference sequence). The length of the CDR3 is 11 residues. V lost 11 bases to trimming and J lost 10 bases; unmatched junction nucleotides: 10. Using immunoSEQ multiplex PCR, the repertoire was profiled, and TCRdb retains in-frame clones only, with some absent. The sample shows around 230,000 clones, 65% to 85% of them seen only once. The sequenced sample consisted of peripheral blood. The V gene is TRBV6-6, the J gene TRBJ1-1; 7 bases align to TRBD1. The TCR sequence derives from a woman aged 45-65 years with acute or convalescent COVID-19. CDR3 residues: CAVIEGARAFF. Written as DNA, the CDR3 is TGTGCCGTCATCGAGGGGGCTCGAGCTTTCTTT.